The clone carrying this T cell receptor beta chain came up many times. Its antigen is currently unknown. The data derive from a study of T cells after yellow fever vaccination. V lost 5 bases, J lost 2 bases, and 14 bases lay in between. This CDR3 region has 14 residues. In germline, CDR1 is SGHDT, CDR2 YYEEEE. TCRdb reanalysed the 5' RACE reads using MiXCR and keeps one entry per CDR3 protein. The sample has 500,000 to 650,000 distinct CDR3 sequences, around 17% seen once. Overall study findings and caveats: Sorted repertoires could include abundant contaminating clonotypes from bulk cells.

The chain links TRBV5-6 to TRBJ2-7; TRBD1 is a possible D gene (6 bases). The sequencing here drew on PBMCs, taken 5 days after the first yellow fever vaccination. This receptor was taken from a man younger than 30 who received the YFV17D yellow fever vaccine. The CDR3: CASSHRDSAYEQYF. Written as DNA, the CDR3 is TGTGCCAGCAGTCACAGGGATTCGGCCTACGAGCAGTACTTC. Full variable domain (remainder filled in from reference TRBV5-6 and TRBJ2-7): DAGVTQSPTHLIKTRGQQVTLRCSPKSGHDTVSWYQQALGQGPQFIFQYYEEEERQRGNFPDRFSGHQFPNYSSELNVNALLLGDSALYLCASSHRDSAYEQYFGPGTRLTVT.